This T cell receptor (beta chain) was recovered during a study of control samples from healthy donors and cancer patients. This CDR3 has 12 residues. Germline V lookup: CDR1 MDHEN, CDR2 SYDVKM. The V and J ends lost 3 bases and 6 bases respectively, with 9 bases between them. Generated by immunoSEQ multiplex PCR, the TCRdb table keeps only in-frame clones and is missing some. The data contain about 140,000 clones, more than 90% of them seen just once; the ten biggest clones take up 10% to 12%. V usage is TRBV28 and J usage is TRBJ2-7, with D uncertain. The TCR originated in a man aged 30-40 years in good health. Sequencing input: blood. Written as DNA, the CDR3 is TGTGCCAGCAGTTTGAGTCGGCCCGAGCAGTACTTC. Protein product: CASSLSRPEQYF.